These 5 T cell receptor beta chains originate from one sample sequenced in a study of T cell repertoires in cytomegalovirus infection. TCRdb used MiXCR to reprocess the reads, holding one entry per CDR3 protein. The sample consists of roughly 230,000 distinct CDR3 sequences, around an eighth of them appearing once. Sequenced input: PBMCs. The receptor source for this set is a human donor in good health (CMV status not recorded). Some clones in this sample may be carry-over from other donors' samples.

This clonotype showed up many times. The rearrangement uses TRBV7-8 and TRBJ1-4; unclear D gene. The V and J ends lost 5 bases and 4 bases respectively, with 17 bases between them. CDR1 and CDR2 (germline): SGHVS, FQNEAQ. This CDR3 has 16 residues. CDR3 coding DNA: TGTGCCAGCAGCCCCCAGGACGCGGACCTTAATGAAAAACTGTTTTTT. As protein: CASSPQDADLNEKLFF.

The sample holds a few counts of this clonotype. V and J are TRBV11-3 and TRBJ2-3; 10 nucleotides match TRBD1. V lost 2 bases to trimming and J lost 6 bases; unmatched junction nucleotides: 8. The CDR3 contains 16 residues. Germline lookup yields CDR1 SGHNT and CDR2 YENEEA. The CDR3 bases are TGTGCCAGCAGCTTACACCCGACAGGGGGCGGCGATACGCAGTATTTT. Its translation: CASSLHPTGGGDTQYF. The variable domain in full, with the rest retrieved from reference TRBV11-3 and TRBJ2-3, is EAGVVQSPRYKIIEKKQPVAFWCNPISGHNTLYWYLQNLGQGPELLIRYENEEAVDDSQLPKDRFSAERLKGVDSTLKIQPAELGDSAVYLCASSLHPTGGGDTQYFGPGTRLTVL.

This clonotype was picked up a small number of times. The chain is built from TRBV20-1 and TRBJ2-1, with 9 bases matching TRBD2. V was clipped by 3 bases and J by 6 bases; unmatched bases: 9. This CDR3 contains 15 residues. Germline CDR1 DFQATT, CDR2 SNEGSKA (reference sequence). As DNA, the CDR3 is TGCAGTGCTAGTCTGGGAGCGGGAGGCTCCAATGAGCAGTTCTTC. Amino acid sequence: CSASLGAGGSNEQFF.

Ten or more counts support this clonotype. The CDR3 nucleotides are TGTGCCAGCAGCTTAACCGCGGGGAGCCCCGAAACCGGGGAGCTGTTTTTT. Encoded protein: CASSLTAGSPETGELFF. The V and J genes are TRBV7-3 and TRBJ2-2; tentatively, D is TRBD2 (6 bases). The CDR3 runs 17 residues. Looked up from germline, CDR1 is SGHTA and CDR2 is FQGTGA. The V end lost 0 bases, the J end lost 5 bases, and 16 bases lay between the germline ends.

In its sample, this clonotype was seen many times. J is TRBJ1-2 and V is TRBV12-3 or TRBV12-4; maybe TRBD1 (6 bases). Trimming cost V 6 bases and J 4 bases, with 15 bases left between them. The CDR3 loop spans 14 amino acids. Here the CDR3 DNA reads TGTGCCAGCAGACCAGCCGGGGGCATCTATGGCTACACCTTC. Protein: CASRPAGGIYGYTF.